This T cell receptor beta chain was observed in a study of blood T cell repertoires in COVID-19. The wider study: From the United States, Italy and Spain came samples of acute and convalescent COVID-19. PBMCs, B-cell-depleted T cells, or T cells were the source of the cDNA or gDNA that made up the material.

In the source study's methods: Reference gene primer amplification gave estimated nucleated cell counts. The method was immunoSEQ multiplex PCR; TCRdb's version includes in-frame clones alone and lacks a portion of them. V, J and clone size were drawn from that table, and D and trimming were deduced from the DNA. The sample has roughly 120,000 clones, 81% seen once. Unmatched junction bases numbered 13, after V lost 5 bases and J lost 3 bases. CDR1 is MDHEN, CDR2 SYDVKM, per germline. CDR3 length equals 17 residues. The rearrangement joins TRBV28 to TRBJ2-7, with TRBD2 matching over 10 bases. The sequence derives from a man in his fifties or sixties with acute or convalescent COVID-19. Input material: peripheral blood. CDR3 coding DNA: TGTGCCAGCAGTCCCTCCCTCGGGGAGCGGGGGGGCTACGAGCAGTACTTC. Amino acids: CASSPSLGERGGYEQYF.